A single sample gave rise to the 15 T cell receptor beta chains below, sequenced in a study of PD-1 blockade in classical Hodgkin lymphoma. Regarding time point: cycle 4 day 1 (C4D1), after around six weeks of nivolumab. Every patient relapsed after autologous stem cell transplantation, and brentuximab vedotin exposure varied. The protocol was immunoSEQ multiplex PCR, while the TCRdb copy is restricted to in-frame clones and leaves out a portion. The sample records 41,000 or so clones, approximately 67% being singletons. The sample was peripheral blood mononuclear cells (PBMCs), taken before the fourth cycle of nivolumab. Receptors originate from a human donor with classical Hodgkin lymphoma.

The chain joins TRBV19 to TRBJ1-5; D is unclear. The CDR3 is 17 amino acids. V dropped 7 bases and J dropped 7 bases, with 26 bases sitting between them. The germline V gene encodes CDR1 LNHDA and CDR2 SQIVND (reference sequence). The CDR3 nucleotides are TGTGCCAGTAATCCCCGGGATCGGTTCGACGCAAAGCAGCCCCAGCATTTT. This translates into CASNPRDRFDAKQPQHF.

The chain is built from TRBV15 and TRBJ1-2; 7 bases match TRBD1. The CDR3 is 16 residues long. Looked up from germline, CDR1 is LNHNV and CDR2 is YYDKDF (reference sequence). The trim removed 1 base at V and 1 base at J, leaving 6 bases unmatched. The chain's CDR3 is CATSRVFSGGNYGYTF. Written as DNA, the CDR3 is TGTGCCACCAGCAGAGTTTTTTCAGGGGGTAACTATGGCTACACCTTC.

This chain uses TRBV9 with TRBJ2-7; D is undetermined. V shed 3 bases and J shed 7 bases, with 11 bases lying between them. CDR1 and CDR2 (germline): SGDLS, YYNGEE. This CDR3 is 12 amino acids long. The CDR3 protein is CASSDQVGEQYF. DNA of the CDR3: TGTGCCAGCAGCGACCAAGTTGGGGAGCAGTACTTC. Variable domain in full (rest from reference TRBV9 and TRBJ2-7): DSGVTQTPKHLITATGQRVTLRCSPRSGDLSVYWYQQSLDQGLQFLIQYYNGEERAKGNILERFSAQQFPDLHSELNLSSLELGDSALYFCASSDQVGEQYFGPGTRLTVT.

The chain uses TRBV19 and TRBJ2-3; 11 bases fit TRBD2. J was trimmed by 2 bases and V by 4 bases; bases with no gene match: 5. Germline-derived CDR1 and CDR2 are LNHDA and SQIVND (reference sequence). This CDR3 comprises 16 residues. The CDR3 DNA sequence: TGTGCCAGTAGTACCCGGACTAGCGGGTACACAGATACGCAGTATTTT. It is translated as CASSTRTSGYTDTQYF. The full variable domain, completed using reference TRBV19 and TRBJ2-3, is DGGITQSPKYLFRKEGQNVTLSCEQNLNHDAMYWYRQDPGQGLRLIYYSQIVNDFQKGDIAEGYSVSREKKESFPLTVTSAQKNPTAFYLCASSTRTSGYTDTQYFGPGTRLTVL.

V and J are TRBV7-9 and TRBJ2-3, with 13 positions matching TRBD2. Losses at the gene ends were 3 bases for V and 2 bases for J; bases not matched to a gene: 2. Germline-derived CDR1 and CDR2 are SEHNR and FQNEAQ (reference sequence). The CDR3 has 16 amino acids. This chain's CDR3 is CASSFGTSGATDTQYF. CDR3 nucleotides: TGTGCCAGCAGCTTCGGGACTAGCGGGGCCACAGATACGCAGTATTTT.

The chain couples TRBV5-6 to TRBJ2-5; no definite D call. The CDR3 spans 12 residues. CDR1 is SGHDT and CDR2 is YYEEEE in the germline V gene. The V and J ends lost 5 bases and 5 bases respectively, with 10 bases between them. The CDR3 bases are TGTGCCAGCAGTATGTTGTCGGAGACCCAGTACTTC. Its translation is CASSMLSETQYF.

The rearrangement joins TRBV9 to TRBJ1-3; tentatively, D is TRBD1 (6 bases). Trimming removed 2 bases at V and 4 bases at J, with 16 bases between. The germline gives CDR1 SGDLS, CDR2 YYNGEE. The CDR3 covers 16 residues. CDR3 residues: CASSVEGGSNGNTIYF. In DNA form, the CDR3 reads TGTGCCAGCAGCGTTGAGGGGGGCTCAAACGGAAACACCATATATTTT.

The V and J genes are TRBV5-6 and TRBJ1-5; D perhaps matches TRBD1 (5 bases). The V gene's germline CDR1 is SGHDT and CDR2 YYEEEE. The CDR3 spans 14 residues. V shed 4 bases and J shed 5 bases, with 13 bases lying between them. The CDR3 loop reads CASSPGGEDQPQHF. The CDR3 region has the DNA TGTGCCAGCAGCCCGGGGGGGGAGGATCAGCCCCAGCATTTT.

The chain recombines TRBV27 with TRBJ2-3, with a weak D call TRBD2 (6 bases). This CDR3 region has 13 residues. Trimming removed 6 bases from V and 9 bases from J, with 16 bases in between. Germline V gene data show CDR1 as MNHEY and CDR2 as SMNVEV (reference sequence). The CDR3 loop is CASSQTGTQTQYF. The CDR3 region has the DNA TGTGCCAGCAGCCAAACTGGGACTCAAACGCAGTATTTT.

A word on this clone: A single base separates this from a much larger clone, so it may be a read error. Other DNA sequences in the sample encode the same CDR3. V and J are TRBV5-4 and TRBJ1-1, with D possibly TRBD1 on 6 matching bases. The germline V and J ends were trimmed by 2 bases and 1 base, with 6 bases remaining between them. From germline, CDR1 is SGHNT and CDR2 YYREEE (reference sequence). The CDR3 runs 13 residues. The CDR3 DNA sequence: TGTGCCAGCAGCTTACAGGGGAACACTGAAGCTTTCTTT. It yields the protein CASSLQGNTEAFF.

The J gene is TRBJ1-6, the V gene TRBV6-1; D uncertain. Germline V lookup: CDR1 MNHNS, CDR2 SASEGT. This CDR3 is built from 13 residues. V lost 3 bases, J lost 6 bases, and 6 bases lay in between. This CDR3 is CASSEDGNSPLHF. The CDR3 region has the DNA TGTGCCAGCAGTGAGGACGGTAATTCACCCCTCCACTTT.

This clone was recorded only once. This sequence joins TRBV7-2 and TRBJ2-3; 14 bases fit TRBD2. The CDR3 has 19 amino acids. V lost 5 bases and J lost 2; bases outside the gene matches: 12. Germline V gives CDR1 SGHTA, CDR2 FQGNSA. The CDR3 loop reads CASSRGLAGGLRHTDTQYF. CDR3 in DNA: TGTGCCAGCAGCCGTGGACTAGCGGGGGGCCTCCGACACACAGATACGCAGTATTTT.

As regards this clone: At one end the junction does not follow the germline gene, possibly because of a read error. This chain uses TRBV19 with TRBJ2-1; 13 nucleotides agree with TRBD2. This CDR3 is 17 amino acids long. From germline, CDR1 is LNHDA and CDR2 SQIVND (reference sequence). For the CDR3, the DNA is TGTGCCAGTAGTTTAGACGGTTGGACTAGCGGGGGCAATGAGCAGTTCTTC. The encoded protein is CASSLDGWTSGGNEQFF.

This clone was seen once. The chain couples TRBV19 to TRBJ2-3, with a possible D match to TRBD2 (5 bases). Between the trimmed V and J ends, which lost 5 bases and 3 bases, there was a span of 15 bases. The length of the CDR3 is 15 residues. Germline V gene lookup returns CDR1 LNHDA and CDR2 SQIVND (reference sequence). CDR3: CASSADNTGTDTQYF. The CDR3 coding sequence is TGTGCCAGTAGTGCAGATAATACGGGGACAGATACGCAGTATTTT.

The chain joins TRBV2 to TRBJ1-3; no clear D. Trimming removed 1 base from V and 0 bases from J, with 13 bases in between. The CDR3 contains 17 residues. Germline lookup yields CDR1 SNHLY and CDR2 FYNNEI. The CDR3 DNA reads as TGTGCCAGCAGTGAAGTGGACGCGCCAGGCTCTGGAAACACCATATATTTT. This encodes CASSEVDAPGSGNTIYF.